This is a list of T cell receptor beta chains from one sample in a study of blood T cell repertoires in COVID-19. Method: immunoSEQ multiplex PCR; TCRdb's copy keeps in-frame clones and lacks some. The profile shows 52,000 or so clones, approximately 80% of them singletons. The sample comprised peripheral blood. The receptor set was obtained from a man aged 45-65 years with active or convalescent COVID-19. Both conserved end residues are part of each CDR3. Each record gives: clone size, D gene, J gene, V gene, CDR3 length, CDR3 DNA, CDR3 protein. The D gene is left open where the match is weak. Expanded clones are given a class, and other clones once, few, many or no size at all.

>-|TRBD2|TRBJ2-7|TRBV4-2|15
TGTGCCAGCAGCCAAGAAGCGGGAACCGCCTACGAGCAGTACTTC
CASSQEAGTAYEQYF
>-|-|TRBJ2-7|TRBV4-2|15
TGTGCCAGCAGCCCAAGCCGCGGGAACTCCCACGAGCAGTACTTC
CASSPSRGNSHEQYF
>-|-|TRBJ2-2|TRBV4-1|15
TGCGCCAGCAGTCAGAGGGCCCAGTCACCCGGGGAGCTGTTTTTT
CASSQRAQSPGELFF
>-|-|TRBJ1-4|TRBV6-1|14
TGTGCCAGCAGTGAATCGTCGGAGGGTGAAAAACTGTTTTTT
CASSESSEGEKLFF
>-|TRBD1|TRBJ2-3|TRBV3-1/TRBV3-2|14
TGTGCCAGCAGCCAAAGGAGAGGGGGCGATACGCAGTATTTT
CASSQRRGGDTQYF
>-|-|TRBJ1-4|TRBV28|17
TGTGCCAGCAGTCGCGGGGACGCCCGAGGGACTAATGAAAAACTGTTTTTT
CASSRGDARGTNEKLFF
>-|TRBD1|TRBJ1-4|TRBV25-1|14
TGTGCCAGCAGTGACAGGACAGGGACTGAAAAACTGTTTTTT
CASSDRTGTEKLFF
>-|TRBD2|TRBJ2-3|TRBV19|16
TGTGCCAGTAGTATTCTCTTTAGCGGGAGTGGGGATACGCAGTATTTT
CASSILFSGSGDTQYF
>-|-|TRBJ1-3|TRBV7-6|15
TGTGCCAGCAGCTTGACAGGAGTCTCTGGAAACACCATATATTTT
CASSLTGVSGNTIYF
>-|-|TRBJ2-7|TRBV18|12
TGTGCCAGCTCCCGGTCCCCCTACGAGCAGTACTTC
CASSRSPYEQYF
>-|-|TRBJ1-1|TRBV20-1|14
TGCAGTGCTAGTGCTAACCCGGGTAACACTGAAGCTTTCTTT
CSASANPGNTEAFF
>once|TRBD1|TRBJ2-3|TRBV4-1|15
TGCGCCAGCAGCTCCCGGGACAGCCTACGAGATACGCAGTATTTT
CASSSRDSLRDTQYF
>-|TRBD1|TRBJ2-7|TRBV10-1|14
TGCGCCAGCAGGGCCGGGACAGGCCCCTACGAGCAGTACTTC
CASRAGTGPYEQYF
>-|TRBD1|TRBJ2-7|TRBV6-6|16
TGTGCCAGCAGTTACTCCCCCGCCGACAGGGCCAACGAGCAGTACTTC
CASSYSPADRANEQYF
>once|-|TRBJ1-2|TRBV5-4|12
TGTGCCAGCAGCTTACAGGGACCCGGCTACACCTTC
CASSLQGPGYTF
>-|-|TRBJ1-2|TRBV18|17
TGTGCCAGCTCACCTCCCTGGGCGGGGCCTTATAACTATGGCTACACCTTC
CASSPPWAGPYNYGYTF
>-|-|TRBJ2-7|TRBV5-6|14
TGTGCCAGCAGCCCACGGGTCTCTGTCTACGAGCAGTACTTC
CASSPRVSVYEQYF
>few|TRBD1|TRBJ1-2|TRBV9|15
TGTGCCAGCAGCGTAGTGGGACAGGGGTCCTATGGCTACACCTTC
CASSVVGQGSYGYTF
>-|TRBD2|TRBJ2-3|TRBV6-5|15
TGTGCCAGCACCCCCCCCAGCGAGGGAGGGGATACGCAGTATTTT
CASTPPSEGGDTQYF
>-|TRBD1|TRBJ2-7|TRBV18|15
TGTGCCAGCTCCCTCCCGGGACAGGGAACAGACGAGCAGTACTTC
CASSLPGQGTDEQYF
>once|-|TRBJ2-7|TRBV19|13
TGTGCCAGTAATGGCGGAGGGGGGGCGCGTGTGTACTTC
CASNGGGGARVYF
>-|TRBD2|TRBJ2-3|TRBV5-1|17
TGCGCCAGCAGCTCGGGACTAGCTAATGGAGGGACAGATACGCAGTATTTT
CASSSGLANGGTDTQYF
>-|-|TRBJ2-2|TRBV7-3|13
TGTGCCAGCGCCGAGTCTAACACCGGGGAGCTGTTTTTT
CASAESNTGELFF
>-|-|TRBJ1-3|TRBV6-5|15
TGTGCCAGCAGCCGGGGGGGTAACTCTGGAAACACCATATATTTT
CASSRGGNSGNTIYF
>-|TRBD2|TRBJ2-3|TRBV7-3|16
TGTGCCAGCAGTTCCGGGACTAGCGGGAACACAGATACGCAGTATTTT
CASSSGTSGNTDTQYF
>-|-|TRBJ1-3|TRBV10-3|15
TGTGCCATCAGTGGCAGGGGCGACTCTGGAAACACCATATATTTT
CAISGRGDSGNTIYF
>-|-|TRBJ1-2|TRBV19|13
TGTGCCAGTAACGACAGGCAGAACTATGGCTACACCTTC
CASNDRQNYGYTF
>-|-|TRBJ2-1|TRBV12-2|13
TGTGCAAGTCGCTGGGGACTAGCGGTTGAGCAGTTCTTC
CASRWGLAVEQFF